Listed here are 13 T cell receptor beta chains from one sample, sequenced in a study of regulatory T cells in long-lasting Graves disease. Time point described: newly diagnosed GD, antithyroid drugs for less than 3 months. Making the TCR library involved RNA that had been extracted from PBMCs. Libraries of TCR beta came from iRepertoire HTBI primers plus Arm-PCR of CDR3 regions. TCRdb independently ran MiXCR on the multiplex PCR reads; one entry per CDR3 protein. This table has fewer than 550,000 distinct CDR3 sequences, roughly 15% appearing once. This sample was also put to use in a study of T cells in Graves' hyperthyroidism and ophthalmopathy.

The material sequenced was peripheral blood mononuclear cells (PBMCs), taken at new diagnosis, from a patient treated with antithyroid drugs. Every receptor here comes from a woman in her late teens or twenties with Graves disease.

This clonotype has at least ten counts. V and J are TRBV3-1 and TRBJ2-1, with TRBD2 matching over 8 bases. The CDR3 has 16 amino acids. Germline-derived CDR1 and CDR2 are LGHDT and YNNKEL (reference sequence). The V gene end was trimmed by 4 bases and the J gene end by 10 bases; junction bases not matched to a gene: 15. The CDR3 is CASSRALGVAGPEQFF. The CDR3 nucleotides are TGTGCCAGCAGCCGCGCCTTGGGGGTAGCGGGACCAGAGCAGTTCTTC.

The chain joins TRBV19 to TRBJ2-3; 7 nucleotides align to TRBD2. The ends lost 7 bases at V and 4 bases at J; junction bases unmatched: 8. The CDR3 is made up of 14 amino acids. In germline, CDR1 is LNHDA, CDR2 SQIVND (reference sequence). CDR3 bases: TGTGCCAGTACCCAAGCGGGACGATCAGATACGCAGTATTTT. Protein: CASTQAGRSDTQYF.

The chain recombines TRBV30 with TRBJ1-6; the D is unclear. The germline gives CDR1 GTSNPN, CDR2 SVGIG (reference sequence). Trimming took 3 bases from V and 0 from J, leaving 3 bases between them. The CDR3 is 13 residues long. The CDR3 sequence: CAWRSSYNSPLHF. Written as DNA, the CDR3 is TGTGCCTGGAGGAGCTCCTATAATTCACCCCTCCACTTT.

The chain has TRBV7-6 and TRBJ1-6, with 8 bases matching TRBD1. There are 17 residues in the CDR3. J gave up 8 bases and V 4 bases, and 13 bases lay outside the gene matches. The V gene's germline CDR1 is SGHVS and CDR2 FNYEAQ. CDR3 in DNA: TGTGCCAGCAGCTCAACCGACAGGGGAATCGGTGATTCACCCCTCCACTTT. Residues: CASSSTDRGIGDSPLHF.

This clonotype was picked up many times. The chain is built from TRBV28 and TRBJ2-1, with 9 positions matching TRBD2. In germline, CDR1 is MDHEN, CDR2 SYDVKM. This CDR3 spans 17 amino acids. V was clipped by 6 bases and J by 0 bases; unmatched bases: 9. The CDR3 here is CASSPPSGKPSYNEQFF. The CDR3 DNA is TGTGCCAGCAGCCCCCCTAGCGGGAAACCCTCCTACAATGAGCAGTTCTTC.

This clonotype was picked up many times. Here the CDR3 reads CAWSVRSTEAFF. CDR3 sequence (DNA): TGTGCCTGGTCCGTGAGGAGCACTGAAGCTTTCTTT. V usage is TRBV30 and J usage is TRBJ1-1; D uncertain. Trimming shortened V by 5 bases and J by 4 bases, and 11 bases separated the two germline ends. CDR3 length: 12 amino acids. Germline CDR1 is GTSNPN and CDR2 is SVGIG (reference sequence).

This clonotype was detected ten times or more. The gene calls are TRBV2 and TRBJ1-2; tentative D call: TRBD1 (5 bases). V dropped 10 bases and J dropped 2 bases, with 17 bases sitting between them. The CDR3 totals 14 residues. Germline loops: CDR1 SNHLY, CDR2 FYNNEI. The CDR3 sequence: CAIVAGRGNYGYTF. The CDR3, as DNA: TGTGCCATCGTGGCAGGGAGAGGGAACTATGGCTACACCTTC.

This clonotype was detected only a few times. The CDR3 region has the DNA TGCAGCGTTCAATCTAGCGGGAGATCCGAGCAGTACTTC. Translation: CSVQSSGRSEQYF. This rearrangement joins TRBV29-1 to TRBJ2-7; 10 nucleotides match TRBD2. This CDR3 comprises 13 residues. Trimming removed 5 bases from V and 6 bases from J; junction bases left unmatched: 7. CDR1 is SQVTM and CDR2 is ANQGSEA in the germline V gene.

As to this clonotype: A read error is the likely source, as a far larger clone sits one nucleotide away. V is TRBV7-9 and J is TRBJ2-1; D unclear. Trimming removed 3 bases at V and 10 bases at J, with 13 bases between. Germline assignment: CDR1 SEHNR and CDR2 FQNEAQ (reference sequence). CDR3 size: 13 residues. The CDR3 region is CASSFDLPYEQFF. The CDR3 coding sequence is TGTGCCAGCAGCTTCGACTTGCCCTACGAGCAGTTCTTC.

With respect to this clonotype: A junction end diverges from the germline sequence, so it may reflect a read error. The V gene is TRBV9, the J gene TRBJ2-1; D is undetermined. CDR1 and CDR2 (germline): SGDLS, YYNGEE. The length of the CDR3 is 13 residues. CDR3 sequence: CAGSAPAYNEQFF. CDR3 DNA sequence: TGTGCCGGCAGCGCCCCCGCCTACAATGAGCAGTTCTTC. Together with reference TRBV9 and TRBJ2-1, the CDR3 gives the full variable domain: DSGVTQTPKHLITATGQRVTLRCSPRSGDLSVYWYQQSLDQGLQFLIQYYNGEERAKGNILERFSAQQFPDLHSELNLSSLELGDSALYFCAGSAPAYNEQFFGPGTRLTVL.

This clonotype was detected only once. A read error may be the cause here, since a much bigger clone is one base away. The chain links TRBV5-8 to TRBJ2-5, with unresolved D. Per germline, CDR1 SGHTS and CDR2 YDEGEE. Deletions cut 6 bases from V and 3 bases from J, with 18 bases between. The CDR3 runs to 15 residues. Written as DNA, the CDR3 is TGTGCCAGCAACTTAGCTAGGGCCCCAGAAGAGACCCAGTACTTC. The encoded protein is CASNLARAPEETQYF.

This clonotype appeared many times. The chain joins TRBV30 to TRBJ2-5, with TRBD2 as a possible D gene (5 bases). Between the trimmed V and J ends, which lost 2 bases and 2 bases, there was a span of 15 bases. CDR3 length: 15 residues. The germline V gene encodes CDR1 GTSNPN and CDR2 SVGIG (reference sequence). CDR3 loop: CAWSPRPTGQETQYF. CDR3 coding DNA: TGTGCCTGGAGTCCACGCCCCACGGGACAAGAGACCCAGTACTTC.

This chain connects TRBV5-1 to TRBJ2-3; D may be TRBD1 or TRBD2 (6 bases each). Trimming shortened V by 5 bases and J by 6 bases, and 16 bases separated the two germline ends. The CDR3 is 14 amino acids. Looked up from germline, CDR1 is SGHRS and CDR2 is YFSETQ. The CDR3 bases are TGCGCCAGCAGGCGGGACAACCTCAGGGATACGCAGTATTTT. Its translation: CASRRDNLRDTQYF.